This T cell receptor beta chain was sequenced for a study of PD-L1 blockade in urothelial cancer. Produced via immunoSEQ multiplex PCR; TCRdb's table is partial and in-frame only. The table includes 55,000 or so clones, 84% detected once. The CDR3 loop spans 16 amino acids. V was trimmed by 7 bases and J by 6 bases, leaving 23 bases between them. Germline V gene data show CDR1 as MDHEN and CDR2 as SYDVKM. The material was PBMCs, obtained around atezolizumab (anti-PD-L1) treatment. This receptor was identified in a man in his forties with urothelial cancer. This rearrangement joins TRBV28 to TRBJ2-3; TRBD2 is a possible D gene (7 bases). Here the CDR3 reads CASNIVGGAGADTQYF. CDR3 DNA sequence: TGTGCCAGCAATATTGTGGGAGGGGCAGGGGCTGATACGCAGTATTTT.